This T cell receptor beta chain emerged from a study of identifying expanded T cells in peripheral blood. With respect to this clone: Its matching antigen is unknown.

CDR3 size: 15 residues. The trim removed 0 bases at V and 2 bases at J, leaving 4 bases unmatched. CDR1 is LGHNA and CDR2 is YNFKEQ in the germline V gene. During the collection period, no donor immune events like infections were recorded. Some clones are missing from TCRdb's copy, which holds only in-frame ones; the method was immunoSEQ multiplex PCR. The sample has tens of thousands of clones, about 90% seen once; the top ten hold just over 4.5%. The study, taken as a whole, reports: Over approximately two and four weeks, about 15 and 18 clones changed, versus roughly 1.1 between replicates. Across healthy donors, higher total template counts meant significantly greater approximately 2-week count variance.

The sequenced sample was blood. The rearrangement joins TRBV4-2 to TRBJ2-7; 7 nucleotides align to TRBD2. This clonotype originated in a person aged 18 to 69 in good health. The CDR3 sequence: CASSQDFGGTYEQYF. DNA of the CDR3: TGTGCCAGCAGCCAAGATTTCGGGGGGACCTACGAGCAGTACTTC.